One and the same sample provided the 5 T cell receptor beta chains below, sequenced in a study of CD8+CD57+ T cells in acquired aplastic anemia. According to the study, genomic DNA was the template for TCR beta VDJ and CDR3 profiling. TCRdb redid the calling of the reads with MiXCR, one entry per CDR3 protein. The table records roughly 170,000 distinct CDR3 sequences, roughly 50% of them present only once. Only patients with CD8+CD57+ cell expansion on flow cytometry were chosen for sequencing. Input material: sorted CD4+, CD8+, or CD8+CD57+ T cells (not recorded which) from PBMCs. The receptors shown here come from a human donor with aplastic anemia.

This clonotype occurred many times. The DNA of the CDR3 is TGTGCCATCAGTGAGCGGGGGGAGACCCAGTACTTC. Translating gives CAISERGETQYF. The genes are TRBV10-3 and TRBJ2-5; a weak D match, TRBD2 (6 bases). V gave up 2 bases and J gave up 5 bases, with 6 bases separating them. Per the germline V gene, CDR1 is ENHRY and CDR2 is SYGVKD. The CDR3 covers 12 residues.

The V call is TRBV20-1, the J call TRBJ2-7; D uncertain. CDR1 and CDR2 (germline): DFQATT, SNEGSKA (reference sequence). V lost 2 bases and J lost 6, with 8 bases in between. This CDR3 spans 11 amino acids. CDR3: CSARQPAEQYF. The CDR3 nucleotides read TGCAGTGCTAGACAACCCGCCGAGCAGTACTTC.

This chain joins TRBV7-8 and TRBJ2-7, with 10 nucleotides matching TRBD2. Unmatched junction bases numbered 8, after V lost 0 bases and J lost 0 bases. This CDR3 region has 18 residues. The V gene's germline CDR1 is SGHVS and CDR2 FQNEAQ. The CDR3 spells CASSLAPSGGPSSYEQYF. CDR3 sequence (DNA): TGTGCCAGCAGCTTAGCGCCTAGCGGGGGCCCGAGCTCCTACGAGCAGTACTTC. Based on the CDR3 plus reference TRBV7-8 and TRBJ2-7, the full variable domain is GAGVSQSPRYKVAKRGQDVALRCDPISGHVSLFWYQQALGQGPEFLTYFQNEAQLDKSGLPSDRFFAERPEGSVSTLKIQRTQQEDSAVYLCASSLAPSGGPSSYEQYFGPGTRLTVT.

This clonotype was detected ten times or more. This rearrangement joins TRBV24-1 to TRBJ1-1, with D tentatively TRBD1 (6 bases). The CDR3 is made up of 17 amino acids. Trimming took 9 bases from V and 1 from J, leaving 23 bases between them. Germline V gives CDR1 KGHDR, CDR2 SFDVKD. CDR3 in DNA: TGTGCCACCCCCATCGTTTTAAGGGGGGTCCCGAACACTGAAGCTTTCTTT. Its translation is CATPIVLRGVPNTEAFF.

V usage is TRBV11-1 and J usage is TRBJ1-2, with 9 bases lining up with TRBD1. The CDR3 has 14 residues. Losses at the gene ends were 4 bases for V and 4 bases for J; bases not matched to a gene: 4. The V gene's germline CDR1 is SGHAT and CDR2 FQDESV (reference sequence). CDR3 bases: TGTGCCAGCAGCTCACCGGACAGGGGCTATGGCTACACCTTC. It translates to CASSSPDRGYGYTF.